Following are 10 T cell receptor beta chains from one sample sequenced in a study of cytomegalovirus exposure and HLA in healthy donors. It was with 60 Vbeta and 13 Jbeta primers that the PCR ran. Some clones are missing from TCRdb's copy, which holds only in-frame ones; the method was immunoSEQ multiplex PCR. There are around 150,000 clones in the sample; 75% to 80% occur only once, and 1.7% lies in the top ten. Source material: PBMCs. These receptors all come from a woman aged 25 to 39 in good health and CMV-seronegative.

This clone was seen once. The rearrangement joins TRBV4-1 to TRBJ1-2, with 9 bases identical to TRBD1. The CDR3 extends over 15 amino acids. V lost 1 base to trimming and J lost 6 bases; unmatched junction nucleotides: 6. The germline V gene has CDR1 MGHRA and CDR2 YSYEKL. CDR3 sequence (DNA): TGCGCCAGCAGCCAAGTGGACAGGGGATTTAATGGCTACACCTTC. This translates into CASSQVDRGFNGYTF.

This chain uses TRBV9 with TRBJ1-5; 9 bases are a match to TRBD1. V was clipped by 0 bases and J by 4 bases; unmatched bases: 2. Germline V gene sequence: CDR1 SGDLS, CDR2 YYNGEE. The CDR3 loop spans 15 amino acids. Here the CDR3 DNA reads TGTGCCAGCAGCGTAGAGGGGACAGGGAATCAGCCCCAGCATTTT. Protein sequence: CASSVEGTGNQPQHF.

The CDR3 sequence: CASSWGQGVGYTF. CDR3 in DNA: TGTGCCAGCAGTTGGGGACAGGGTGTGGGCTACACCTTC. The rearrangement joins TRBV6-5 to TRBJ1-2; 9 positions match TRBD1. Unmatched junction bases numbered 5, after V lost 4 bases and J lost 8 bases. Germline V gene data show CDR1 as MNHEY and CDR2 as SVGAGI. The CDR3 totals 13 residues.

This chain uses TRBV12-5 with TRBJ2-3, with 9 bases identical to TRBD1. The length of the CDR3 is 18 residues. The V gene's germline CDR1 is LGHNT and CDR2 FRNRAP. V lost 0 bases to trimming and J lost 7 bases; unmatched junction nucleotides: 14. Written as DNA, the CDR3 is TGTGCTAGTGGTTTGGTACTTTCGGGACAGGGTTTGTCGCATACGCAGTATTTT. Translation gives CASGLVLSGQGLSHTQYF.

The chain uses TRBV5-1 and TRBJ2-5; 10 nucleotides line up with TRBD1. From germline, CDR1 is SGHRS and CDR2 YFSETQ. V shed 4 bases, J shed 3 bases, and the junction held 6 bases outside the gene matches. The CDR3 spans 15 residues. The CDR3 DNA sequence: TGCGCCAGCAGCGATACCGGGACAGGGGAAGAGACCCAGTACTTC. Encoded protein: CASSDTGTGEETQYF.

The gene calls are TRBV9 and TRBJ2-5, with 7 bases fitting TRBD2. Looked up from germline, CDR1 is SGDLS and CDR2 is YYNGEE. Trimming at V came to 3 bases and at J to 5 bases, leaving 7 bases not matched to a gene. The CDR3 length is 14 residues. For the CDR3, the DNA is TGTGCCAGCAGCGCGGGAGGTGGAGGCGAGACCCAGTACTTC. Translation gives CASSAGGGGETQYF.

This clone was found once. The germline gene is not matched at one end of the junction; a read error may be the cause. The chain has TRBV2 and TRBJ1-1, with TRBD1 identical over 7 bases. The CDR3 totals 13 residues. Germline assignment: CDR1 SNHLY and CDR2 FYNNEI. The CDR3 is CASSEDRVTEAFF. Written as DNA, the CDR3 is TGTGCCAGCAGCGAAGACAGGGTCACTGAAGCTTTCTTT.

The chain combines TRBV7-2 with TRBJ1-6; maybe TRBD1 (5 bases). V lost 2 bases and J 12 bases, leaving 8 bases between the germline ends. CDR1 is SGHTA and CDR2 is FQGNSA in the germline V gene. CDR3 length equals 12 residues. CDR3 in DNA: TGTGCCAGCAGCTTACCTACAGGACCCCTCCACTTT. Its translation is CASSLPTGPLHF.

V and J are TRBV6-1 and TRBJ1-1; D gene unclear. CDR1 MNHNS and CDR2 SASEGT come from the germline V gene. The CDR3 is made up of 15 amino acids. Between the trimmed V and J ends, which lost 8 bases and 0 bases, there was a span of 16 bases. The CDR3: CASSEGPGMNTEAFF. DNA for the CDR3: TGTGCCAGCTCCGAAGGACCCGGGATGAACACTGAAGCTTTCTTT.

The gene calls are TRBV27 and TRBJ1-5, with D uncertain. Germline V gene sequence: CDR1 MNHEY, CDR2 SMNVEV (reference sequence). The V and J ends lost 6 bases and 0 bases respectively, with 12 bases between them. The length of the CDR3 is 15 residues. The CDR3 DNA is TGTGCCAGCAGCACCACAGTTTATAGCAATCAGCCCCAGCATTTT. Protein sequence: CASSTTVYSNQPQHF.